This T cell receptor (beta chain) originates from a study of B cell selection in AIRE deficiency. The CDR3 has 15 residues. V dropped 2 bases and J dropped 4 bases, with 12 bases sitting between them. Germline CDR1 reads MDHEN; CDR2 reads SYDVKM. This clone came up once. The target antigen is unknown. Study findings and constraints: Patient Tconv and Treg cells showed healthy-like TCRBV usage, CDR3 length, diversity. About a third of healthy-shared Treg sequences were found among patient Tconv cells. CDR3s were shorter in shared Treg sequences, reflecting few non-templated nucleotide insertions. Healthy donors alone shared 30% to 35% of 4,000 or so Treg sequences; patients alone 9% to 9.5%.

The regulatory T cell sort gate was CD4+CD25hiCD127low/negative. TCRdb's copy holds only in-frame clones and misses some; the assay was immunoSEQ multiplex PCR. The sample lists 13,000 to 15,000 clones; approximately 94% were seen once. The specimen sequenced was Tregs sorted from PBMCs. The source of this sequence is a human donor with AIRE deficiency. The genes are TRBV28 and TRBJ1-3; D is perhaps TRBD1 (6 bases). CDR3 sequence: CASSLAGAGGNTIYF. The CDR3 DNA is TGTGCCAGCAGTTTAGCGGGGGCTGGGGGAAACACCATATATTTT.